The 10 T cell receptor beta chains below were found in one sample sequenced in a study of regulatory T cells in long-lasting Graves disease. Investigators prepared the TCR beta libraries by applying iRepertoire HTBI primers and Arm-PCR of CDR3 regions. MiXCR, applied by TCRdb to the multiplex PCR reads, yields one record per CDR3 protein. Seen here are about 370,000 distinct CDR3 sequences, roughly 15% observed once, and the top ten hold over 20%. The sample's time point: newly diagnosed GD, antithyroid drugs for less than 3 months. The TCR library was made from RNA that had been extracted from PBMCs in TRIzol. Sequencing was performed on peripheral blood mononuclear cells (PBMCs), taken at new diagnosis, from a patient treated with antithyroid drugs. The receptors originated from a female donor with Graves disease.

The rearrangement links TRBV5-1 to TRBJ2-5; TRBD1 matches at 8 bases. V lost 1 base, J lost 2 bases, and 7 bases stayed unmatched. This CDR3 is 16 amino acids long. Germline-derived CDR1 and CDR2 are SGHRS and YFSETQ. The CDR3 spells CASSLNIRTGQETQYF. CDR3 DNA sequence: TGCGCCAGCAGCTTGAATATCCGGACAGGGCAAGAGACCCAGTACTTC.

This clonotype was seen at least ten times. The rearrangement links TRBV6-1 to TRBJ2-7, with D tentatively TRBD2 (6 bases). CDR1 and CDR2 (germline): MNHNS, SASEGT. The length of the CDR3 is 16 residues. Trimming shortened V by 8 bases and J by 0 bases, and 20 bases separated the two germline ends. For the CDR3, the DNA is TGTGCCAGCGCCCGCGGCGGAGGGAACCTCTCCTACGAGCAGTACTTC. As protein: CASARGGGNLSYEQYF.

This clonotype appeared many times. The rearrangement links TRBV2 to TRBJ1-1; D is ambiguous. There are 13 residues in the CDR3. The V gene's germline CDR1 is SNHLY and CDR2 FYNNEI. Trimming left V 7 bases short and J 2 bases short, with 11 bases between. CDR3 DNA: TGTGCCAGCACCGACATTGGCAACACTGAAGCTTTCTTT. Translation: CASTDIGNTEAFF.

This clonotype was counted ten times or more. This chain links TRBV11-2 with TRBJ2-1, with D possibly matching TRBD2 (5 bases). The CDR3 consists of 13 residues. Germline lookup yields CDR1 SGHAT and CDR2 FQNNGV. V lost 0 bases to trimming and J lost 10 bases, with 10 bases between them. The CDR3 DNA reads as TGTGCCAGCAGCTTAGAGGGGAGAGGCGAGCAGTTCTTC. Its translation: CASSLEGRGEQFF.

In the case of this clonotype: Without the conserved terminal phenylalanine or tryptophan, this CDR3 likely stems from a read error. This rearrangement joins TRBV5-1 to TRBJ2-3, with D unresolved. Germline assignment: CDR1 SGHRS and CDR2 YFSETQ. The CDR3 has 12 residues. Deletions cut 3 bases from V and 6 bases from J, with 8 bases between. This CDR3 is CASSSEGDTQYS. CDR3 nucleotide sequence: TGCGCCAGCAGCTCCGAAGGGGATACGCAGTATTCT.

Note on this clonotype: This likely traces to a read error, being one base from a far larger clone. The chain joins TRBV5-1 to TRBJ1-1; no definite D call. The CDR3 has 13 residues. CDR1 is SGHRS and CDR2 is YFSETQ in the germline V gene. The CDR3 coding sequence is TGTGCCAGCAGCTTCCGGGCCGGCAAGAGGGCTTCCTTT. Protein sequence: CASSFRAGKRASF.

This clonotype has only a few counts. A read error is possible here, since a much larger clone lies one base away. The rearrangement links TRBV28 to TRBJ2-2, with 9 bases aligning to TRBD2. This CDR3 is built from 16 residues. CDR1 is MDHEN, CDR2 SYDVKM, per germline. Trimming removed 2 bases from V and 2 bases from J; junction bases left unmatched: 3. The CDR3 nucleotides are TGTGCCAGCAGTTTACTTCTAGCGGGAAACACCGGGGAGCTGTTTTTT. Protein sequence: CASSLLLAGNTGELFF.

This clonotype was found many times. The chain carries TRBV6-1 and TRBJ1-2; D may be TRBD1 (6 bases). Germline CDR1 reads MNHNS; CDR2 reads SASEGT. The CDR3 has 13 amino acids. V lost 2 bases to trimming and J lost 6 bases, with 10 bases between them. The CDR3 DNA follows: TGTGCCAGCAGTGAATCAGGGGTCGATGGCTACACCTTC. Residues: CASSESGVDGYTF.

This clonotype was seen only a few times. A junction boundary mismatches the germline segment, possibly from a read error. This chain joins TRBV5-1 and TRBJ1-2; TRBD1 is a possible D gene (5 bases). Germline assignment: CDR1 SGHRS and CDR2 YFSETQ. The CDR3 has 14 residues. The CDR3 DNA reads TGTGCCAGCAGCTTGGGGGGGACGAACTATGGCTACACCTTC. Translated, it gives CASSLGGTNYGYTF.

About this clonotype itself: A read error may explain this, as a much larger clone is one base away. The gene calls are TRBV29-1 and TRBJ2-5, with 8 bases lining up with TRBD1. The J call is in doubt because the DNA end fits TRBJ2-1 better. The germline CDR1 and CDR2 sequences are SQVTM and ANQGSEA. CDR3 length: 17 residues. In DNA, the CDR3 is TGCAGCGTTGATCGGGACAGGCTATCGGGGGCCTACAATGAGCAGTTCTTC. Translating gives CSVDRDRLSGAYNEQFF.